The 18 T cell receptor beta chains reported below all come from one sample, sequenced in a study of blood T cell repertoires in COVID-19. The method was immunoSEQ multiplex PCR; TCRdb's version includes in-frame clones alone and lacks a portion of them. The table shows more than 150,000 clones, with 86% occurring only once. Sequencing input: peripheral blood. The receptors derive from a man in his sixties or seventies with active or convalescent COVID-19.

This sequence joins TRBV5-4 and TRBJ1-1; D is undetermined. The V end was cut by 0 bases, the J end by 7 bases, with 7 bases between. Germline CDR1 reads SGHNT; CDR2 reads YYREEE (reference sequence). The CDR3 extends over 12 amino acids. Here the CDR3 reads CASSLGVDEAFF. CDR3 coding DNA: TGTGCCAGCAGCTTGGGCGTTGATGAAGCTTTCTTT.

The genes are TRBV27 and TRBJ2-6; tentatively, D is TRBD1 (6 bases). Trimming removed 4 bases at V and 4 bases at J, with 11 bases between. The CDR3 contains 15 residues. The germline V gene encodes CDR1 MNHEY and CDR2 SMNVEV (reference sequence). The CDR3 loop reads CASSSGVVGANVLTF. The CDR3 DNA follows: TGTGCCAGCAGTTCAGGGGTTGTGGGGGCCAACGTCCTGACTTTC.

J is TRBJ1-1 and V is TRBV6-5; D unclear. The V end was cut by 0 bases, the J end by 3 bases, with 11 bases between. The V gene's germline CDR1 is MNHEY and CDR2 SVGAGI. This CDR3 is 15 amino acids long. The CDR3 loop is CASSYSVARDTEAFF. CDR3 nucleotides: TGTGCCAGCAGTTACTCCGTGGCCCGGGACACTGAAGCTTTCTTT.

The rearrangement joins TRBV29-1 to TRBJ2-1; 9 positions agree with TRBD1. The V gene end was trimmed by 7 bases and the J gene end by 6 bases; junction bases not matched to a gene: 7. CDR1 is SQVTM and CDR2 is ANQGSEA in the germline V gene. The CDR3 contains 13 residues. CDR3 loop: CSAPGQGFNEQFF. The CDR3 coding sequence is TGCAGCGCTCCGGGACAGGGTTTCAATGAGCAGTTCTTC.

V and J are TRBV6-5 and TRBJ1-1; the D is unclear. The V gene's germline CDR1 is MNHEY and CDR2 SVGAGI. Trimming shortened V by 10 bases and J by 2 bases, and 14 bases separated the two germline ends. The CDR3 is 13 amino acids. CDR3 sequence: CAIQRRVNTEAFF. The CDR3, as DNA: TGTGCCATCCAAAGGAGGGTAAACACTGAAGCTTTCTTT.

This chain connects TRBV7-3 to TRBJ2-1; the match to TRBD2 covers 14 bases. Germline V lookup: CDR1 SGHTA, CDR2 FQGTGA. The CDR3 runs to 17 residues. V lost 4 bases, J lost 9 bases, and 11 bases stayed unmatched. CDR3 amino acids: CASSSLPGLAGVVEQFF. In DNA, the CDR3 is TGTGCCAGCAGCTCGCTCCCGGGACTAGCGGGAGTTGTTGAGCAGTTCTTC.

Written as DNA, the CDR3 is TGTGCCAGCAGCTTAGTTGGACAGGGGGGTCAGCCCCAGCATTTT. Translating gives CASSLVGQGGQPQHF. The chain has TRBV7-8 and TRBJ1-5; 10 bases fit TRBD1. The CDR3 sequence is 15 residues long. V gave up 1 base and J gave up 6 bases; unmatched junction bases: 3. Germline assignment: CDR1 SGHVS and CDR2 FQNEAQ.

The chain's CDR3 is CATRRPGGEAFF. The CDR3 nucleotides are TGTGCCACCAGGAGACCCGGCGGTGAAGCTTTCTTT. The chain carries TRBV24-1 and TRBJ1-1; D call uncertain. This CDR3 is built from 12 residues. Trimming took 7 bases from V and 7 from J, leaving 12 bases between them. CDR1 and CDR2 from the germline V gene are KGHDR and SFDVKD.

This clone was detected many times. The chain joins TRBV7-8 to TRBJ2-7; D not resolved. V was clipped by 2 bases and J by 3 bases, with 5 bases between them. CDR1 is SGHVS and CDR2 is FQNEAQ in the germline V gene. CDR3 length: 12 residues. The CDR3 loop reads CASSLYGYEQYF. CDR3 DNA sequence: TGTGCCAGCAGCTTATACGGCTACGAGCAGTACTTC.

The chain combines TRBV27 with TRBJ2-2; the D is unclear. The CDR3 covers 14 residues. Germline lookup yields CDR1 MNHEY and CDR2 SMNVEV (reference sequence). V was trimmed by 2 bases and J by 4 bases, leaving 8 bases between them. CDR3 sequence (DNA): TGTGCCAGCAGTTTAGTTCGGGTCACCGGGGAGCTGTTTTTT. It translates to CASSLVRVTGELFF.

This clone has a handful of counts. CDR3 bases: TGTGCCAGCAGGACCGGGACTAGCGGGGGGAATGAGCAGTTCTTC. This sequence encodes CASRTGTSGGNEQFF. The chain employs TRBV6-5 and TRBJ2-1, with 15 bases identical to TRBD2. Germline V gene lookup returns CDR1 MNHEY and CDR2 SVGAGI. V was pared by 6 bases and J by 7 bases, with 4 bases of the junction left unmatched. There are 15 residues in the CDR3.

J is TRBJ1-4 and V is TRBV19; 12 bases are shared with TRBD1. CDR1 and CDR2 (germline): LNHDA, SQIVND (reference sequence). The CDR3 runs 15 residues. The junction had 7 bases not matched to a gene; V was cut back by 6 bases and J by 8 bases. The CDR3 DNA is TGTGCCAGTAGCTCCTCCGGGACAGGGGGCGAAAAACTGTTTTTT. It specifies CASSSSGTGGEKLFF.

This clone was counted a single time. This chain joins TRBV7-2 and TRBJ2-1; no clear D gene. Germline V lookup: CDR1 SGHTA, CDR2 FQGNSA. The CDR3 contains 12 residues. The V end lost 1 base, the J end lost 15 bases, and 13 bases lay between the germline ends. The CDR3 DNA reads TGTGCCAGCAGCTTAGAAACCCGGGTTTGGTTCTTC. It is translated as CASSLETRVWFF.

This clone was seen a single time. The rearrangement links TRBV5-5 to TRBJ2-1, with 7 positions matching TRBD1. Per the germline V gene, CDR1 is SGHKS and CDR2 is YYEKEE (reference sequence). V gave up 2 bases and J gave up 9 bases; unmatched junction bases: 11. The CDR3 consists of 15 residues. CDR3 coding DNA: TGTGCCAGCAGCTTTGGGAACCTGGCAGGGGGTGAGCAGTTCTTC. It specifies CASSFGNLAGGEQFF.

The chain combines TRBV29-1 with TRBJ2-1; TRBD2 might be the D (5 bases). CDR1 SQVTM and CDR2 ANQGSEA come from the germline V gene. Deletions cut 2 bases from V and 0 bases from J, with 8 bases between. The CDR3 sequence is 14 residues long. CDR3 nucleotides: TGCAGCGTTGAATCTGGGAGCTCCTACAATGAGCAGTTCTTC. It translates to CSVESGSSYNEQFF.

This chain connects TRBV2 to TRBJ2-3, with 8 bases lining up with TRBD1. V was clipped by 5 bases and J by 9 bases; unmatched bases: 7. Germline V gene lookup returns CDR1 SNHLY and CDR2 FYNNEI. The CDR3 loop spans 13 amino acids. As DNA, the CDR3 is TGTGCCAGCAGTTACAGGGGGAGTTCGACGCAGTATTTT. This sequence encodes CASSYRGSSTQYF. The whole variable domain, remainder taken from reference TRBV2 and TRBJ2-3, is EPEVTQTPSHQVTQMGQEVILRCVPISNHLYFYWYRQILGQKVEFLVSFYNNEISEKSEIFDDQFSVERPDGSNFTLKIRSTKLEDSAMYFCASSYRGSSTQYFGPGTRLTVL.

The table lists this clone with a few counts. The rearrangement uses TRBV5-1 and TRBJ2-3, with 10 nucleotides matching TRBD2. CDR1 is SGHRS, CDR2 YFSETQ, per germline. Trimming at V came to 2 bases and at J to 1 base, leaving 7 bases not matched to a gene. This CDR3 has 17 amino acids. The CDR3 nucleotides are TGCGCCAGCAGCTTAGTTCCTAGCGGGAGTGGCACAGATACGCAGTATTTT. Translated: CASSLVPSGSGTDTQYF.

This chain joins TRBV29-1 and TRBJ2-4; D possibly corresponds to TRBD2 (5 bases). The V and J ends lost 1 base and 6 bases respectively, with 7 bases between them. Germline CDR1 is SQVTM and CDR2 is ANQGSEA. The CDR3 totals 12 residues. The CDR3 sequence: CSVEGAGNIQYF. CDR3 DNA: TGCAGCGTTGAAGGGGCGGGAAACATTCAGTACTTC.